This is a list of T cell receptor beta chains from one sample in a study of CD8 T cells in Susac syndrome. Via MiXCR, TCRdb re-called the immunoSEQ multiplex PCR reads, giving one row per CDR3 protein. The profile shows tens of thousands of distinct CDR3 sequences, over 90% of them singletons. The specimen sequenced was CD8+ T cells from PBMCs. Source of these receptors: a human donor in good health. CDR3s include the opening cysteine and the closing phenylalanine or tryptophan. D genes are given only for firm matches. Clone size is stated in some rows and not others, as once, few, many or a class when expanded.

J gene: TRBJ2-3
clone size: once
D gene: .
V gene: TRBV23-1
CDR3 DNA: TGCCCCCAGGGGCCTGCCGATACGCAGTATTTT
CDR3 protein: CPQGPADTQYF

J gene: TRBJ2-7
clone size: .
D gene: .
V gene: TRBV9
CDR3 DNA: TGTGCCAGCAGCCAAAAGGGGGGGTCCTACGAGCAGTACTTC
CDR3 protein: CASSQKGGSYEQYF

J gene: TRBJ1-2
clone size: .
D gene: TRBD1
V gene: TRBV19
CDR3 DNA: TGTGCCAGTAGTGTGGGACAGGGGGCTTCACACTATGGCTACACCTTC
CDR3 protein: CASSVGQGASHYGYTF

J gene: TRBJ2-2
clone size: .
D gene: .
V gene: TRBV20-1
CDR3 DNA: TGCAGTGCTAGAGAGGGAAACGGGAACACCGGGGAGCTGTTTTTT
CDR3 protein: CSAREGNGNTGELFF

J gene: TRBJ2-7
clone size: .
D gene: TRBD1
V gene: TRBV7-8
CDR3 DNA: TGTGCCAGCAGCTGGCGGACAGGGGGGGCCTACGAGCAGTACTTC
CDR3 protein: CASSWRTGGAYEQYF

J gene: TRBJ2-7
clone size: .
D gene: TRBD2
V gene: TRBV5-1
CDR3 DNA: TGCGCCACCTCAGAAGCGGGGGCAACCTACGAGCAGTACTTC
CDR3 protein: CATSEAGATYEQYF

J gene: TRBJ1-2
clone size: .
D gene: TRBD1
V gene: TRBV15
CDR3 DNA: TGTGCCACCAGCAGAGACCGGACAGGGGGAAGTGGCTACACCTTC
CDR3 protein: CATSRDRTGGSGYTF

J gene: TRBJ1-2
clone size: .
D gene: .
V gene: TRBV6-1
CDR3 DNA: TGTGCCAGCAGCTTGGGGTTGGCAGCCCCTAACTATGGCTACACCTTC
CDR3 protein: CASSLGLAAPNYGYTF

J gene: TRBJ2-1
clone size: .
D gene: TRBD2
V gene: TRBV6-2/TRBV6-3
CDR3 DNA: TGTGCCAGCAGTTACGGCGGACTAGCGGGAGGCAATGAGCAGTTCTTC
CDR3 protein: CASSYGGLAGGNEQFF

J gene: TRBJ2-2
clone size: .
D gene: .
V gene: TRBV12-3/TRBV12-4
CDR3 DNA: TGTGCCAGCAGTTTTGGGGGGTTCGGGGAGCTGTTTTTT
CDR3 protein: CASSFGGFGELFF

J gene: TRBJ2-5
clone size: .
D gene: TRBD2
V gene: TRBV23-1
CDR3 DNA: TGCGCCAGCAGTCAACATCTAGCGGGGGGGCCTCGGGAGACCCAGTACTTC
CDR3 protein: CASSQHLAGGPRETQYF

J gene: TRBJ2-2
clone size: .
D gene: .
V gene: TRBV12-5
CDR3 DNA: TGTGCTAGTGGTTTGGGGGCAGACCGGCCCGGGGAGCTGTTTTTT
CDR3 protein: CASGLGADRPGELFF

J gene: TRBJ2-4
clone size: .
D gene: .
V gene: TRBV7-3
CDR3 DNA: TGTGCCAGCAGCTTAATAGGGGCGGACGGCATTCAGTACTTC
CDR3 protein: CASSLIGADGIQYF

J gene: TRBJ1-2
clone size: .
D gene: .
V gene: TRBV20-1
CDR3 DNA: TGCAGTGCTAGAATTGGAGAAACTAACTATGGCTACACCTTC
CDR3 protein: CSARIGETNYGYTF

J gene: TRBJ2-3
clone size: few
D gene: TRBD2
V gene: TRBV13
CDR3 DNA: TGTGCCAGCAACCCACTAGCGAGAGTCACAGATACGCAGTATTTT
CDR3 protein: CASNPLARVTDTQYF

J gene: TRBJ2-5
clone size: .
D gene: .
V gene: TRBV7-9
CDR3 DNA: TGTGCCAGCAGCTTCCCGGCACAGGGGAGGGAGACCCAGTACTTC
CDR3 protein: CASSFPAQGRETQYF